One TCR beta chain is described in this entry. This sample is drawn from a study of blood T cell repertoires in COVID-19. The CDR3 covers 14 residues. The junction had 5 bases not matched to a gene; V was cut back by 7 bases and J by 2 bases. Germline values: CDR1 MDHEN, CDR2 SYDVKM. Authors' processing steps: From reference gene primer amplification, estimates of nucleated cell counts were derived. Sequencing used immunoSEQ multiplex PCR; TCRdb keeps in-frame clones, though not all of them. Clonal size and the V and J genes are those of that table, whereas D and trimming came from the DNA. The sample contains over 200,000 clones, 80% of which appear only once.

Sample: peripheral blood. The source of this sequence is a human donor in a cohort sampled during active COVID-19. V gene TRBV28 combines with J gene TRBJ2-7; 10 nucleotides match TRBD2. The CDR3 loop reads CASTEREGPYEQYF. CDR3 DNA sequence: TGTGCCAGCACCGAGCGGGAGGGCCCCTACGAGCAGTACTTC.